The present entry profiles one TCR beta chain with its context. The specificity of this receptor is unknown. No per-base quality is available; no much larger clone lies one base away. The CDR3 regions of human TCRbeta chains were subjected to immunosequencing. The authors processed their data as follows. TCRs in the repertoires were compared against a reference library of SARS-CoV-2-specific TCRs that had been generated with the MIRA antigen-specificity platform. Breadth was defined as the fraction of unique TCRs that were SARS-CoV-2-associated, and depth was defined as the fraction of total T cells that were SARS-CoV-2-associated. Each spike-specific TCR was assigned to its reactive spike region and to a CD4 or CD8 class using the MIRA data. Log10-transformed breadth and depth values were compared by one-way ANOVA with Sidak's multiple comparisons tests. What TCRdb holds here is the immuneACCESS table cut down to in-frame rearrangements. Part of the clones is not present; checked against another copy, under half of the missing clones reflect an unresolved V gene, and the others are unexplained. V and J calls and clone size follow that table, whereas D and trimming were derived from the DNA. The sample includes 95,000 to 150,000 clones, with around 85% observed a single time. The top ten hold roughly 6.2% of the sample.

This sample is drawn from a study of T cell responses to AZD1222 COVID-19 vaccine (TCRdb year 2021). Context from the whole study: AZD1222 recipients with second doses at about 4 weeks or about 12 weeks were pooled, because spike-specific TCR depth and breadth did not differ between schedules. TCR sequencing covered more than 230 trial participants: roughly 200 given two doses of AZD1222 and around 25 given two doses of MenACWY control vaccine. Trial participants were enrolled by age into 18-55, 56-69 and 70-plus year subgroups, with 148, 28 and 57 TCR-sequenced participants respectively. The paper's findings and limits, for the study overall: Reportedly, almost half of the unique spike-specific TCRs recognized epitopes lying outside the regions that are mutated in the B.1.351 and B.1.1.7 variants. Spike-specific TCR breadth and depth rose significantly after two AZD1222 doses compared with day 0 and with MenACWY recipients. Only five to seven AZD1222 recipients were SARS-CoV-2 seropositive at baseline, limiting conclusions about previously exposed vaccinees. The 56-69-year group was small, and its depth increase did not reach significance, likely because of low power. The vaccine-associated CD4 TCRs covered the entire spike protein, and the dominant responses fell in regions 160-218 and 743-854. No day 14 peak-response samples were available, so repertoires were characterized only after the peak T cell response. Most participants were white British and females outnumbered males, and the authors suggested that clonal diversity may have been underestimated.

The time point label for this specimen denotes: baseline before first vaccination. Vaccinee samples came from UK trials COV001 and COV002, including a single-blind randomized controlled phase 2/3 trial of AZD1222 (ChAdOx1 nCoV-19) in healthy adults. For TCRbeta chain sequencing, PBMC samples from trial participants were taken at day 0 and at day 28 after the second dose. Trimmed from V: 5 bases; trimmed from J: 0 bases; junction bases lacking a gene match: 3. From the germline V gene (reference sequence), CDR1 is MNHNY and CDR2 is SVGAGI. The CDR3 contains 17 residues, cysteine and phenylalanine counted. CDR3 DNA only is kept here, 51 bases in frame from base 1.

This clonotype originated in an adult in good health. The source was peripheral blood, collected on day 0 of AZD1222 vaccination. The V and J segments used are TRBV6-6 and TRBJ2-2, and TRBD2 aligns with 13 junction nucleotides. The bases are TGTGCCAGCAGTCCAACTAGCGGGGGGGCGAACACCGGGGAGCTGTTTTTT. Its coded protein is CASSPTSGGANTGELFF.